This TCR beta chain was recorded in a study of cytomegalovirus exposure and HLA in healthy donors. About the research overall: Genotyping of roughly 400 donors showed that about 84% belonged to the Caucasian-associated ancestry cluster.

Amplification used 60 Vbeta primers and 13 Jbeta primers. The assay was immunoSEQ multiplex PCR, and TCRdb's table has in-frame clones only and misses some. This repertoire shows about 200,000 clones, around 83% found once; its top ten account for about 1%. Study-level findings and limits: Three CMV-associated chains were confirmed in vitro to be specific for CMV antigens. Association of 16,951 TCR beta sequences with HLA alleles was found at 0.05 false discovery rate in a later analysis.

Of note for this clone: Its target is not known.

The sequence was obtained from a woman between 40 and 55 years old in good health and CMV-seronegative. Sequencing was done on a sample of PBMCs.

CDR3 DNA: TGTGCCACCAGCAGAGGGGGACAGGGGGCGCTTGGCGAGCAGTACTTC. Its translation: CATSRGGQGALGEQYF. This sequence joins TRBV15 and TRBJ2-7; 12 nucleotides agree with TRBD1. With 1 base clipped from V and 6 bases from J, the junction kept 7 bases outside the gene matches. Per the germline V gene, CDR1 is LNHNV and CDR2 is YYDKDF (reference sequence). This CDR3 has 16 amino acids.